This TCR beta chain was captured by sequencing in a study of technical replicates of blood from four donors. Repertoires were generated with immunoSEQ multiplex PCR, while TCRdb's copy carries only in-frame clones and drops some. Here the sample spans about 14,000 clones, approximately 80% being singletons. The sequenced sample was PBMCs. The origin of this receptor is a human donor in good health.

CDR3 amino acids: CAIRGTGAYEQYF. CDR3 coding DNA: TGTGCCATCAGGGGGACAGGGGCCTACGAGCAGTACTTC. V is TRBV10-3 and J is TRBJ2-7, with 10 bases identical to TRBD1. J gave up 2 bases and V 6 bases, and 1 base lay outside the gene matches. CDR1 and CDR2 from the germline V gene are ENHRY and SYGVKD. This CDR3 region has 13 residues.